This TCR beta chain emerged from a study of T cell changes during pregnancy in multiple sclerosis. Generated by immunoSEQ multiplex PCR, the TCRdb table keeps only in-frame clones and is missing some. The sample yields under 70,000 clones, 91% seen once. The germline V gene encodes CDR1 LGHNA and CDR2 YNFKEQ. V dropped 4 bases and J dropped 3 bases, with 16 bases sitting between them. CDR3 length: 15 amino acids. This chain uses TRBV4-2 with TRBJ2-7, with D possibly TRBD1 on 6 matching bases. The input for sequencing was peripheral blood, taken after pregnancy. The receptor was derived from a female donor in good health, enrolled as a control in a pregnancy study. The CDR3 here is CASSPQGQGNYEQYF. CDR3 sequence (DNA): TGTGCCAGCAGCCCTCAGGGGCAGGGGAACTACGAGCAGTACTTC.